This record looks at one T cell receptor (beta chain) sequence and its context. Its antigen is undetermined. This record belongs to a study of T cells in Graves' hyperthyroidism and ophthalmopathy. Notes on the study in general: The model predicted ophthalmopathy a median roughly six months before onset.

Amplification of TCR beta CDR3 regions was performed using RNA transcripts as template. The HTBI primer set served for first-round RT-PCR of the TCR CDR3. Each CDR3 protein gets one entry after TCRdb re-called the multiplex PCR reads with MiXCR. This table has hundreds of thousands of distinct CDR3 sequences, roughly 18% appearing once. Sequencing was done on a sample of blood. The receptor was isolated from a woman younger than 30 with Graves' ophthalmopathy.

DNA of the CDR3: TGTGCCAGCAGCCCTCTAGCGGACACAGATACGCAGTATTTT. Amino acid sequence: CASSPLADTDTQYF. The chain employs TRBV9 and TRBJ2-3; TRBD2 agrees at 7 bases. The CDR3 is made up of 14 amino acids. V shed 4 bases, J shed 2 bases, and the junction held 4 bases outside the gene matches. The germline V gene has CDR1 SGDLS and CDR2 YYNGEE.